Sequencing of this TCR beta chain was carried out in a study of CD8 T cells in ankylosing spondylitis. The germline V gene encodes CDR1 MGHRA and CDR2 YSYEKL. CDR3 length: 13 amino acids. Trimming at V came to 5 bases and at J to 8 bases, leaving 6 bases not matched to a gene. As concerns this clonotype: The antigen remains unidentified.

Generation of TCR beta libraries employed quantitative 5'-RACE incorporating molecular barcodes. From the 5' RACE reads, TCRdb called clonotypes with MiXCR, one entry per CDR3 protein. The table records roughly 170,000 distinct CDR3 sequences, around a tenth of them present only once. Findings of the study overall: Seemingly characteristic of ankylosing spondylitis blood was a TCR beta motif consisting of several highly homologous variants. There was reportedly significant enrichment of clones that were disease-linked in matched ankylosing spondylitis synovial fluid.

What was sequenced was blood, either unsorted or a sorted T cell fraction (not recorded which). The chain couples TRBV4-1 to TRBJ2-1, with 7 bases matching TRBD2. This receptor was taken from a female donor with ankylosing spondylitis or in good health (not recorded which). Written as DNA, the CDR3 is TGCGCCAGCAGCATAGCGGCGGGGGATGAGCAGTTCTTC. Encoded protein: CASSIAAGDEQFF.